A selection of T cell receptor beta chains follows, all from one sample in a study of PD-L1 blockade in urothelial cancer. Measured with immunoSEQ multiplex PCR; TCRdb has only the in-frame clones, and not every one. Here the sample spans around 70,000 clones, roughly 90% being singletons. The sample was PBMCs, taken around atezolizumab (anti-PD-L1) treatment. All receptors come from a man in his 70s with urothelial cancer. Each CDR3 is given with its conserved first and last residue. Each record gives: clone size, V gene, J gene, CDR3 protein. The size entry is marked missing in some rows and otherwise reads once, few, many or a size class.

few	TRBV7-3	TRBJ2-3	CASSFTGGTTDTQYF
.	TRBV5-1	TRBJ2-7	CASSFETSGRISYEQYF
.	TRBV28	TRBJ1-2	CASSIPLNTGGDGYTF
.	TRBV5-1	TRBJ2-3	CASSLDPADTQYF
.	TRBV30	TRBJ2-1	CAWRLAGGNEQFF
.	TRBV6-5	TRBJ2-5	CASSERRSTETQYF
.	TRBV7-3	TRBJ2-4	CASSLTAPLAGAKNIQYF
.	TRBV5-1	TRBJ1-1	CASSLGTANTEAFF
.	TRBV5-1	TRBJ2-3	CASRSTGGPTDTQYF
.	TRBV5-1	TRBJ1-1	CASSVGTGGLAFF
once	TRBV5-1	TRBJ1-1	CASSLNSGQIMNTEAFF
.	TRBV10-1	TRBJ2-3	CASSEDLTGRPDTQYF
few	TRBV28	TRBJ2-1	CASSHGLAGDRFF
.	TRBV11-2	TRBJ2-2	CASSLGGLNTGELFF
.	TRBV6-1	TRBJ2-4	CASSGQGQRDIQYF
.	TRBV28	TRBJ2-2	CASIWRTSNTGELFF
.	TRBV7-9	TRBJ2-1	CASRSGAYNEQFF
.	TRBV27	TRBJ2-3	CASSSPSGATDTQYF
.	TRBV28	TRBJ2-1	CAITGYAHNEQFF
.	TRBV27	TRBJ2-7	CASSLDFSYEQYF
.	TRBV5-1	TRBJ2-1	CASSLVGGVYNEQFF
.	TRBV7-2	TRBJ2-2	CASSLDGQVTGELFF
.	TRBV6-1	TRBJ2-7	CACMKTSGYYEQYF
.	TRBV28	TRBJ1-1	CASSLRTSVYTEAFF
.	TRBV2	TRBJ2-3	CASSFGGVSTDTQYF
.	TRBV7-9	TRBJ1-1	CASSFGDTEAFF